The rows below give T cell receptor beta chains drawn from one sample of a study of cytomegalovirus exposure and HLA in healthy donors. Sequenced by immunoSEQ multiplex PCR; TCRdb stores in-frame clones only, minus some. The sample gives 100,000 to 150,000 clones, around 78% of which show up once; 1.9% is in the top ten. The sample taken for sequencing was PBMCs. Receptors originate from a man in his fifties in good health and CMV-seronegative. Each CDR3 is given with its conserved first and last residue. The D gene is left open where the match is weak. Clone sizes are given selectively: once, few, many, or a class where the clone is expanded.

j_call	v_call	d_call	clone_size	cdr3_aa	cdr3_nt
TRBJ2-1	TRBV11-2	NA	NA	CASSSQEGYEQFF	TGTGCCAGCAGCTCGCAGGAGGGCTATGAGCAGTTCTTC
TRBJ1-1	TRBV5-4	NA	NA	CASSWPAAQNTEAFF	TGTGCCAGCAGCTGGCCCGCCGCCCAGAACACTGAAGCTTTCTTT
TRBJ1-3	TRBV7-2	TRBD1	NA	CASSLGIHRGHGNTIYF	TGTGCCAGCAGCTTAGGGATCCACAGGGGGCACGGAAACACCATATATTTT
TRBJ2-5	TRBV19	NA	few	CASSISEQTRETQYF	TGTGCCAGTAGTATATCAGAGCAGACCAGGGAGACCCAGTACTTC
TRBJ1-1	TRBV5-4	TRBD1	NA	CASSRGQVEAFF	TGTGCCAGCAGCCGGGGACAGGTTGAAGCTTTCTTT
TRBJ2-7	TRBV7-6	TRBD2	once	CASSLASGTFYEQYF	TGTGCCAGCAGCTTAGCTAGCGGGACCTTCTACGAGCAGTACTTC
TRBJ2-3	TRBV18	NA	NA	CASSPYMTGPPTDTQYF	TGTGCCAGCTCACCATACATGACAGGACCCCCCACAGATACGCAGTATTTT
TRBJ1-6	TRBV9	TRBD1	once	CASSGRDRNSPLHF	TGTGCCAGCAGCGGCCGGGACAGGAATTCACCCCTCCACTTT
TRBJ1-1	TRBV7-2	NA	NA	CASSLESGNTEAFF	TGTGCCAGCAGCTTAGAATCAGGGAACACTGAAGCTTTCTTT
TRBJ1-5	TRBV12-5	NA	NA	CASGLDGNQPQHF	TGTGCTAGTGGTTTGGACGGGAATCAGCCCCAGCATTTT
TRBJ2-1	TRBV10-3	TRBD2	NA	CAISESLAEEQFF	TGTGCCATCAGTGAGTCTCTAGCGGAAGAGCAGTTCTTC
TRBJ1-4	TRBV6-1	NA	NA	CASSELREKLFF	TGTGCCAGCAGTGAACTGAGGGAAAAACTGTTTTTT
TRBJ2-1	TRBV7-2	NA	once	CASSLGGTVSSYNEQFF	TGTGCCAGCAGCTTAGGAGGGACTGTTTCCTCCTACAATGAGCAGTTCTTC
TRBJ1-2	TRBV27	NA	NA	CASSLSRTAYGYTF	TGTGCCAGCAGTCTTTCCCGGACAGCTTATGGCTACACCTTC
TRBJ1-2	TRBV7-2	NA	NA	CASSLRGSVELNGYTF	TGTGCCAGCAGCTTAAGGGGTTCGGTTGAGTTAAATGGCTACACCTTC
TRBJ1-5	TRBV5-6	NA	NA	CASSLGGGAVQPQHF	TGTGCCAGCAGCTTGGGCGGAGGGGCGGTTCAGCCCCAGCATTTT
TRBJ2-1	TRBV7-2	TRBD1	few	CASSLGQGFNEQFF	TGTGCCAGCAGCTTAGGACAGGGGTTTAATGAGCAGTTCTTC
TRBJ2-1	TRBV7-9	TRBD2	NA	CSGTGLAGSSEQFF	TGTTCCGGAACGGGACTAGCGGGGTCTAGTGAGCAGTTCTTC
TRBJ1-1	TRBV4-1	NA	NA	CASSRGTVRGVNTEAFF	TGCGCCAGCAGCCGTGGGACGGTACGGGGGGTAAACACTGAAGCTTTCTTT
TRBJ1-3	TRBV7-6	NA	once	CASSLQAYTGNTIYF	TGTGCCAGCAGCTTACAGGCCTACACTGGAAACACCATATATTTT
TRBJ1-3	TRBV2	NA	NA	CASSEEGGTGNTIYF	TGTGCCAGCAGTGAAGAGGGGGGGACTGGAAACACCATATATTTT
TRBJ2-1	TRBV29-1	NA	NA	CSVETASAYNEQFF	TGCAGCGTTGAAACGGCCAGCGCCTACAATGAGCAGTTCTTC
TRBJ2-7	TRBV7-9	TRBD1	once	CASSPSGTGADEQYF	TGTGCCAGCAGCCCATCCGGGACAGGGGCCGACGAGCAGTACTTC
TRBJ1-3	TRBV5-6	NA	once	CASSLGNSGNTIYF	TGTGCCAGCAGCTTGGGTAACTCTGGAAACACCATATATTTT
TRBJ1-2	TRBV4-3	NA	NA	CASSQGNSYGYTF	TGCGCCAGCAGCCAAGGAAACAGCTATGGCTACACCTTC
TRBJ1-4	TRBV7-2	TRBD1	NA	CASSAGTGYEKLFF	TGTGCCAGCAGCGCAGGGACAGGCTATGAAAAACTGTTTTTT
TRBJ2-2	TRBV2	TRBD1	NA	CASSGLGTGDTGELFF	TGTGCCAGCAGTGGCCTCGGGACAGGGGACACCGGGGAGCTGTTTTTT
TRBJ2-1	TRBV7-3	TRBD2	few	CASSLTSTSGGYEQFF	TGTGCCAGCAGCTTAACTAGTACTAGCGGGGGTTATGAGCAGTTCTTC
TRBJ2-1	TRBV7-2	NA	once	CASSVGDQGWDEQFF	TGTGCCAGCAGCGTAGGGGATCAGGGGTGGGATGAGCAGTTCTTC
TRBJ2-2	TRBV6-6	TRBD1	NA	CASSDRGRNTGELFF	TGTGCCAGCAGTGACAGGGGCAGGAACACCGGGGAGCTGTTTTTT
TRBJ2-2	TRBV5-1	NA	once	CASSLSVNTGELFF	TGCGCCAGCAGCTTGTCGGTGAACACCGGGGAGCTGTTTTTT
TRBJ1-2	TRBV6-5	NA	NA	CASSRLSGLGGYTF	TGTGCCAGCAGTCGCCTTTCGGGTCTGGGTGGCTACACCTTC
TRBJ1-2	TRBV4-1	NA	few	CASSQGRGDYGYTF	TGCGCCAGCAGCCAAGGGAGGGGAGACTATGGCTACACCTTC
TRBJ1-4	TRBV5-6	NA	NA	CASSLFGTTSNEKLFF	TGTGCCAGCAGCTTGTTTGGGACAACTTCTAATGAAAAACTGTTTTTT
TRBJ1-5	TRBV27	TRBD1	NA	CASSLAGGHQPQHF	TGTGCCAGCAGTTTGGCAGGGGGCCATCAGCCCCAGCATTTT
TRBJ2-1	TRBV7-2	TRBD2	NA	CASSFGLAGAEQFF	TGTGCCAGCAGCTTCGGGCTAGCGGGGGCTGAGCAGTTCTTC
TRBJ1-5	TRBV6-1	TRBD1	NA	CASSRDRNQPQHF	TGTGCCAGCAGCAGGGACAGGAACCAGCCCCAGCATTTT
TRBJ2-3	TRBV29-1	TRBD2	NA	CSAPGLAGGSGGRYTQYF	TGCAGCGCCCCGGGACTAGCGGGGGGGTCTGGGGGGCGCTATACGCAGTATTTT
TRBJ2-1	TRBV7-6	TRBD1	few	CASSLGQGDYNEQFF	TGTGCCAGCAGCTTAGGACAGGGTGACTACAATGAGCAGTTCTTC
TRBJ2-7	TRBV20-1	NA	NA	CSARENHEQYF	TGCAGTGCTAGGGAGAACCACGAGCAGTACTTC
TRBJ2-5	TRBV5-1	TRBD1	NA	CASSFVGNTGEETQYF	TGCGCCAGCAGCTTTGTGGGAAATACAGGGGAGGAGACCCAGTACTTC
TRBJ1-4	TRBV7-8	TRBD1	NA	CASSLDRAGEKLFF	TGTGCCAGCAGCTTGGACAGGGCGGGTGAAAAACTGTTTTTT
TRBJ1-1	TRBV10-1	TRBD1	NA	CASSAGQGISEAFF	TGCGCCAGCAGTGCGGGACAGGGAATATCTGAAGCTTTCTTT
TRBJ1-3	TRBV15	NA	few	CATSSRRGNTIYF	TGTGCCACCAGCTCCCGTCGTGGAAACACCATATATTTT
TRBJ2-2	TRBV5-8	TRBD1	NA	CASSDRGRSTGELFF	TGTGCCAGCAGCGACAGGGGGCGATCCACCGGGGAGCTGTTTTTT
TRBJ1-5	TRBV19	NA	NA	CASNFPQGTNSNQPQHF	TGTGCCAGTAACTTCCCACAGGGAACAAATAGCAATCAGCCCCAGCATTTT
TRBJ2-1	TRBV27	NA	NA	CASSSQGSSYNEQFF	TGTGCCAGCAGTTCTCAGGGTAGCTCCTACAATGAGCAGTTCTTC